The clone carrying this T cell receptor (beta chain) was seen a single time. Its antigen is not identified. The sample comes from a study of Ad26.COV2.S vaccination and SARS-CoV-2 variants. Background on the study: Once or twice, 56 days apart, Ad26.COV2.S was delivered intramuscularly.

Profiling relied on immunoSEQ multiplex PCR, and the TCRdb table lists in-frame clones only, not all of them. The sample shows 410,000 or so clones, approximately 92% of them seen only once. Germline loops: CDR1 KGHSH, CDR2 LQKENI. The CDR3 has 13 residues. V was clipped by 5 bases and J by 3 bases, with 10 bases between them. Whole-study findings and limits: Individuals receiving vaccine had higher spike-specific TCR breadth than placebo recipients did.

Indicated treatment: about 20 received Ad26.COV2.S at low or high dose, single or two shots; 5 received placebo; per-sample allocation not given. Specimen acquisition occurred on day 63 following the initial vaccine or placebo injection. The individual, an adult aged 18-55 years, was a donor in Boston. The study used a vaccine consisting of an Ad26 vector that expressed Wuhan-strain SARS-CoV-2 spike. The rearrangement links TRBV18 to TRBJ1-2; tentative D call: TRBD1 (6 bases). Sequences were derived from peripheral blood, sampled in a trial of Ad26.COV2.S vaccine versus placebo. The sequence was collected from a person between 18 and 59 years old who received the Ad26.COV2.S COVID-19 vaccine or a placebo. The CDR3 spells CASSSGQYYGYTF. CDR3 in DNA: TGTGCCAGCTCATCCGGACAGTACTATGGCTACACCTTC.